This T cell receptor beta chain was identified during a study of shared clonotypes between healthy human individuals. The table came from immunoSEQ multiplex PCR; TCRdb's copy has only in-frame clones and leaves some out. The data contain 2 million to 2.5 million clones, 95% of them singletons. V was shortened by 4 bases and J by 4 bases, with 14 bases between the two germline ends. Germline CDR1 SGHRS, CDR2 YFSETQ. This CDR3 has 14 amino acids. V and J are TRBV5-1 and TRBJ1-2; possible D gene TRBD1, 5 bases. The sequenced material came from naive CD4+ T cells sorted from blood. Stated subset: CD45RA+ positively selected. The TCR was taken from a man aged 18 to 29 in good health. The CDR3 nucleotides read TGCGCCAGCAGCCTCGGACCCGGGGCCTATGGCTACACCTTC. Translated, it gives CASSLGPGAYGYTF.